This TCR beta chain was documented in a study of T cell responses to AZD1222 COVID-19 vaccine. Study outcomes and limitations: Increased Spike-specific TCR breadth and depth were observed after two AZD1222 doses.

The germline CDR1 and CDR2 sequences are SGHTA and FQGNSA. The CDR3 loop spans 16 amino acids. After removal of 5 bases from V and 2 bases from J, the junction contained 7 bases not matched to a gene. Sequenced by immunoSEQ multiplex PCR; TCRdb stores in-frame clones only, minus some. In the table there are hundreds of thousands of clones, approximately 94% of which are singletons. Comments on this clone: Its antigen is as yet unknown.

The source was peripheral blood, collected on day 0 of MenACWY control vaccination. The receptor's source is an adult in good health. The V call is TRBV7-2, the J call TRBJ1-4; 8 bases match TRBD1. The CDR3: CASSLTGGTTNEKLFF. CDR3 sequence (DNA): TGTGCCAGCAGCCTTACAGGGGGTACCACTAATGAAAAACTGTTTTTT.